This is a list of T cell receptor beta chains from one sample in a study of neurological immune-mediated disorders. TCRdb passed the 5' RACE reads through MiXCR, listing each CDR3 protein once. The table records 27,000 or so distinct CDR3 sequences, roughly 21% of them present only once. The sample comprised PBMCs. All receptors derive from a woman in her sixties or seventies in good health. Each CDR3 is given with its conserved first and last residue. D genes are given only for firm matches. Size is omitted from some rows. Given values are once, few, many or a class for expanded clones.

abundance: medium-sized; j_gene: TRBJ1-6; d_gene: .; v_gene: TRBV7-2; CDR3aa: CASSFPGSYNSPLHF; CDR3nt: TGTGCCAGCAGCTTTCCAGGATCCTATAATTCACCCCTCCACTTT
abundance: many; j_gene: TRBJ2-3; d_gene: .; v_gene: TRBV20-1; CDR3aa: CSARAQDNTDTQYF; CDR3nt: TGCAGTGCTAGAGCTCAGGACAACACAGATACGCAGTATTTT
abundance: once; j_gene: TRBJ2-3; d_gene: TRBD2; v_gene: TRBV6-5; CDR3aa: CASSYRMERDGEADTQYF; CDR3nt: TGTGCCAGTAGTTATCGGATGGAGCGGGACGGGGAGGCAGATACGCAGTATTTT
abundance: .; j_gene: TRBJ2-7; d_gene: TRBD1; v_gene: TRBV24-1; CDR3aa: CATSPGQGVHEQYF; CDR3nt: TGTGCCACCAGCCCGGGACAGGGGGTACACGAGCAGTACTTC
abundance: many; j_gene: TRBJ2-7; d_gene: .; v_gene: TRBV7-2; CDR3aa: CASSTSRTAAQAEQYF; CDR3nt: TGTGCCAGCAGCACCTCGAGGACAGCCGCCCAGGCCGAGCAGTACTTC
abundance: many; j_gene: TRBJ2-7; d_gene: TRBD2; v_gene: TRBV14; CDR3aa: CASSQDSSGISKYF; CDR3nt: TGTGCCAGCAGCCAAGATTCTAGCGGGATCTCGAAGTACTTC
abundance: many; j_gene: TRBJ2-2; d_gene: .; v_gene: TRBV6-2/TRBV6-3; CDR3aa: CASSYWLGTGELFF; CDR3nt: TGTGCCAGCAGTTACTGGTTGGGAACCGGGGAGCTGTTTTTT
abundance: many; j_gene: TRBJ2-7; d_gene: .; v_gene: TRBV6-2/TRBV6-3; CDR3aa: CASSSTNGSYEQYF; CDR3nt: TGTGCCAGCAGTTCGACGAATGGCTCCTACGAGCAGTACTTC
abundance: many; j_gene: TRBJ1-2; d_gene: .; v_gene: TRBV25-1; CDR3aa: CASKGETSNYGYTF; CDR3nt: TGTGCCAGCAAAGGAGAAACCTCTAACTATGGCTACACCTTC
abundance: many; j_gene: TRBJ2-1; d_gene: .; v_gene: TRBV20-1; CDR3aa: CSATGSGNNEQFF; CDR3nt: TGCAGTGCCACAGGGTCAGGAAACAATGAGCAGTTCTTC
abundance: few; j_gene: TRBJ1-6; d_gene: .; v_gene: TRBV4-3; CDR3aa: CASRQGSRGANNSPLHF; CDR3nt: TGCGCCAGCAGACAGGGCTCTAGGGGCGCCAACAATTCACCCCTCCACTTT
abundance: many; j_gene: TRBJ2-1; d_gene: TRBD2; v_gene: TRBV5-1; CDR3aa: CASSLIAGTYNEQFF; CDR3nt: TGCGCCAGCAGCTTGATAGCGGGAACCTACAATGAGCAGTTCTTC
abundance: many; j_gene: TRBJ2-3; d_gene: TRBD2; v_gene: TRBV7-2; CDR3aa: CASSLEGGLAGVTDTQYF; CDR3nt: TGTGCCAGCAGCTTAGAGGGGGGACTAGCGGGAGTTACAGATACGCAGTATTTT
abundance: many; j_gene: TRBJ1-2; d_gene: .; v_gene: TRBV3-1; CDR3aa: CASSLAGSYGYTF; CDR3nt: TGTGCCAGCAGCCTGGCAGGTTCCTATGGCTACACCTTC
abundance: many; j_gene: TRBJ2-1; d_gene: TRBD2; v_gene: TRBV9; CDR3aa: CASSVVPAGAGGTNEQFF; CDR3nt: TGTGCCAGCAGCGTAGTTCCAGCCGGGGCGGGAGGAACAAATGAGCAGTTCTTC
abundance: many; j_gene: TRBJ2-1; d_gene: TRBD2; v_gene: TRBV7-9; CDR3aa: CASSWTSGRGGNEQFF; CDR3nt: TGTGCCAGCAGCTGGACTAGCGGGAGGGGAGGCAATGAGCAGTTCTTC
abundance: many; j_gene: TRBJ1-5; d_gene: TRBD1; v_gene: TRBV3-1; CDR3aa: CASSPGTGDWQPQHF; CDR3nt: TGTGCCAGCAGCCCTGGGACAGGGGATTGGCAGCCCCAGCATTTT
abundance: many; j_gene: TRBJ2-1; d_gene: .; v_gene: TRBV11-2; CDR3aa: CASSGMAALGEQFF; CDR3nt: TGTGCCAGCAGCGGTATGGCCGCCCTTGGTGAGCAGTTCTTC
abundance: .; j_gene: TRBJ1-5; d_gene: .; v_gene: TRBV20-1; CDR3aa: CSARAPNQPQHF; CDR3nt: TGCAGTGCTAGAGCCCCGAATCAGCCCCAGCATTTT
abundance: medium-sized; j_gene: TRBJ1-4; d_gene: .; v_gene: TRBV29-1; CDR3aa: CSVSLQEKLFF; CDR3nt: TGCAGCGTTTCCCTCCAGGAAAAACTGTTTTTT
abundance: many; j_gene: TRBJ1-5; d_gene: TRBD1; v_gene: TRBV12-3/TRBV12-4; CDR3aa: CASSGTGGWNQPQHF; CDR3nt: TGTGCCAGCAGCGGGACAGGGGGCTGGAATCAGCCCCAGCATTTT
abundance: .; j_gene: TRBJ2-7; d_gene: .; v_gene: TRBV6-6; CDR3aa: CASSWRHRYEQYF; CDR3nt: TGTGCCAGCAGTTGGAGACATCGCTACGAGCAGTACTTC
abundance: many; j_gene: TRBJ2-1; d_gene: TRBD2; v_gene: TRBV5-6; CDR3aa: CASTRYGGGTYNEQFF; CDR3nt: TGTGCCAGCACCCGGTATGGGGGGGGGACCTACAATGAGCAGTTCTTC
abundance: many; j_gene: TRBJ2-7; d_gene: .; v_gene: TRBV10-3; CDR3aa: CAISEYHDNSYEQYF; CDR3nt: TGTGCCATCAGTGAGTACCACGACAATTCCTACGAGCAGTACTTC
abundance: many; j_gene: TRBJ1-2; d_gene: TRBD1; v_gene: TRBV6-2/TRBV6-3; CDR3aa: CASSYRDSVYGYTF; CDR3nt: TGTGCCAGCAGTTACCGGGACAGTGTCTATGGCTACACCTTC
abundance: many; j_gene: TRBJ1-2; d_gene: .; v_gene: TRBV7-2; CDR3aa: CASSPRRAEAGYTF; CDR3nt: TGTGCCAGCAGCCCAAGAAGGGCTGAAGCTGGCTACACCTTC
abundance: many; j_gene: TRBJ1-4; d_gene: .; v_gene: TRBV20-1; CDR3aa: CSARAPEKLFF; CDR3nt: TGCAGTGCACGGGCCCCTGAAAAACTGTTTTTT
abundance: many; j_gene: TRBJ2-1; d_gene: .; v_gene: TRBV7-9; CDR3aa: CASSFGGPHLSFYNEQFF; CDR3nt: TGTGCCAGCAGCTTTGGTGGGCCGCACCTGTCTTTCTACAATGAGCAGTTCTTC
abundance: many; j_gene: TRBJ2-7; d_gene: .; v_gene: TRBV7-9; CDR3aa: CASSADRYYEQYF; CDR3nt: TGTGCCAGCAGCGCTGACAGATACTACGAGCAGTACTTC